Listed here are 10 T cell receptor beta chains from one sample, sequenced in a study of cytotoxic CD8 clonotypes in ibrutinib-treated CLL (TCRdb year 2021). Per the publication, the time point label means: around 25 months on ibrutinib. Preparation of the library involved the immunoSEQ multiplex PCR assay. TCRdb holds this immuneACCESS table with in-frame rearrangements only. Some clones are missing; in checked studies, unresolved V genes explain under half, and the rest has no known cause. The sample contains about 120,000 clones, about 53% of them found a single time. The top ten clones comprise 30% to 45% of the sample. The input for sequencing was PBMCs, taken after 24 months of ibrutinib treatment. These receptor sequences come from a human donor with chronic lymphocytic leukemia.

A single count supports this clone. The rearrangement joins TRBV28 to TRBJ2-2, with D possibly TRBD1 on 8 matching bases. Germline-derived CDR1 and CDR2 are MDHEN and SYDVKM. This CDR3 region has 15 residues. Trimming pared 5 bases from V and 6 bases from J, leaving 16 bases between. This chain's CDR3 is CASSTRGRGPGELFF. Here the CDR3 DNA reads TGTGCCAGCAGTACCAGGGGGCGGGGGCCCGGGGAGCTGTTTTTT.

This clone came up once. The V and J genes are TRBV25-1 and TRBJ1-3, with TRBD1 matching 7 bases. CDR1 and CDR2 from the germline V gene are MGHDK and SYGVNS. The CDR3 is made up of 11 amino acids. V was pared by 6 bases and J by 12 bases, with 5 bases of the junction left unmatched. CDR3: CASRTGTVIYF. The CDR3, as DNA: TGTGCCAGCAGAACCGGGACAGTCATATATTTT.

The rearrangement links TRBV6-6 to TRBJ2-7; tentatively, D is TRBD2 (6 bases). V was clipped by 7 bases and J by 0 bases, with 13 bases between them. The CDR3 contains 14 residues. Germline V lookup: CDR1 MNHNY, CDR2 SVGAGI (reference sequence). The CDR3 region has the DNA TGTGCCAGCAACGACGGCGGGAACTCCTACGAGCAGTACTTC. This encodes CASNDGGNSYEQYF.

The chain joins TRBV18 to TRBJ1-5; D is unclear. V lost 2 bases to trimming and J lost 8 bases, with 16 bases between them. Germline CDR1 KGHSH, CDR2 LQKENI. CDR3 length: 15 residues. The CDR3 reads CASSPGMEKSEPQHF. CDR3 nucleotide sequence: TGTGCCAGCTCACCAGGAATGGAAAAATCTGAGCCCCAGCATTTT.

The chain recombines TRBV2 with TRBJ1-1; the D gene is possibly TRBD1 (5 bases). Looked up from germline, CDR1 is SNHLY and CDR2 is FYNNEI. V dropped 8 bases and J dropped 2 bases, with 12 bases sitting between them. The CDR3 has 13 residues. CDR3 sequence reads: CASFRQINTEAFF. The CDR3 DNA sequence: TGTGCCAGCTTTAGACAGATTAACACTGAAGCTTTCTTT.

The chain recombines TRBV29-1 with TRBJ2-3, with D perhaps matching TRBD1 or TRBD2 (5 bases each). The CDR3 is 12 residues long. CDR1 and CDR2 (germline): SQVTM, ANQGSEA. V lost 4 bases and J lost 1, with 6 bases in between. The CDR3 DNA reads TGCAGCGTTGGGGACGGCACAGATACGCAGTATTTT. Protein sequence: CSVGDGTDTQYF.

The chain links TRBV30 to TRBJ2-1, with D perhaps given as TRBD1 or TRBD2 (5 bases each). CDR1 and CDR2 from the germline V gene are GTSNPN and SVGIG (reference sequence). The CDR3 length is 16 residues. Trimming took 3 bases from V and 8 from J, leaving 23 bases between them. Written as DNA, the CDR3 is TGTGCCTGGAGGGGTCAGGACGGGATTAGGGGCTATGAGCAGTTCTTC. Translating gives CAWRGQDGIRGYEQFF.

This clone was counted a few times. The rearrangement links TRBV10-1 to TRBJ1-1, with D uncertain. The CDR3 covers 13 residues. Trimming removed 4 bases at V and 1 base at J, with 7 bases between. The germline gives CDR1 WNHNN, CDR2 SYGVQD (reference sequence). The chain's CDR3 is CASSGAPNTEAFF. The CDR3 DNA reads TGCGCCAGCAGTGGGGCACCGAACACTGAAGCTTTCTTT.

The CDR3 sequence: CASSPGGLGISTDTQYF. For the CDR3, the DNA is TGTGCCAGCAGCCCTGGGGGTCTGGGTATTAGTACAGATACGCAGTATTTT. The V call is TRBV9, the J call TRBJ2-3, with D perhaps matching TRBD1 or TRBD2 (5 bases each). CDR1 is SGDLS, CDR2 YYNGEE, per germline. CDR3 length: 17 residues. V shed 4 bases and J shed 3 bases, with 21 bases lying between them.

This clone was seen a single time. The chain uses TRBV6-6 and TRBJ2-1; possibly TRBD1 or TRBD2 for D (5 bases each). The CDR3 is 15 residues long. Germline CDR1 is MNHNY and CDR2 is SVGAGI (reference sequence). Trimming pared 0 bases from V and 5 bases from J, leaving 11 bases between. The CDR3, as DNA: TGTGCCAGCAGTTACTCGATTAGAGGGGACAATGAGCAGTTCTTC. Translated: CASSYSIRGDNEQFF.